Listed below are T cell receptor beta chains from one sample, sequenced in a study of blood T cell repertoires in COVID-19. Produced via immunoSEQ multiplex PCR; TCRdb's table is partial and in-frame only. The data hold under 250,000 clones, with around 80% observed a single time. Sequences were obtained from peripheral blood. These receptor sequences come from a woman in her seventies with acute or convalescent COVID-19. Each CDR3 is given with its conserved first and last residue. The D gene is left open where the match is weak. Size values are once, few and many counts, or a class for expanded clones, and some rows have none.

clone size: .
J gene: TRBJ1-2
V gene: TRBV7-2
D gene: .
CDR3 DNA: TGTGCCAGCAGCTTAGCGGCATCTTCTAACTATGGCTACACCTTC
CDR3 protein: CASSLAASSNYGYTF

clone size: .
J gene: TRBJ2-2
V gene: TRBV11-2
D gene: TRBD2
CDR3 DNA: TGTGCCAGCAGCGCAATTCAGCGGGGGAACACCGGGGAGCTGTTTTTT
CDR3 protein: CASSAIQRGNTGELFF

clone size: .
J gene: TRBJ2-3
V gene: TRBV5-1
D gene: .
CDR3 DNA: TGCGCCAGCAGCTTGGTTGAGTCTAGCACAGATACGCAGTATTTT
CDR3 protein: CASSLVESSTDTQYF

clone size: .
J gene: TRBJ2-5
V gene: TRBV5-4
D gene: .
CDR3 DNA: TGTGCCAGCAGCTCCTTTAGTCAAGAGACCCAGTACTTC
CDR3 protein: CASSSFSQETQYF

clone size: .
J gene: TRBJ1-1
V gene: TRBV5-4
D gene: .
CDR3 DNA: TGTGCCAGCAGCATCGATTTAGTTGATGAAGCTTTCTTT
CDR3 protein: CASSIDLVDEAFF

clone size: .
J gene: TRBJ2-5
V gene: TRBV3-1/TRBV3-2
D gene: .
CDR3 DNA: TGTGCCAGCAGCCAAAGGTTGTTCGGGGGGCGACCCAACCTTCAAGAGACCCAGTACTTC
CDR3 protein: CASSQRLFGGRPNLQETQYF

clone size: .
J gene: TRBJ2-1
V gene: TRBV11-2
D gene: TRBD2
CDR3 DNA: TGTGCCAGCAGCCGCCCGGGGGGGAACCCTACCTACAATGAGCAGTTCTTC
CDR3 protein: CASSRPGGNPTYNEQFF

clone size: .
J gene: TRBJ2-5
V gene: TRBV6-2/TRBV6-3
D gene: TRBD2
CDR3 DNA: TGTGCCAGCAGTTACCCCCCGGGGGGGGCGATAGAGACCCAGTACTTC
CDR3 protein: CASSYPPGGAIETQYF

clone size: .
J gene: TRBJ1-1
V gene: TRBV5-1
D gene: .
CDR3 DNA: TGCGCCAGCAGCTCCCGACAGCGCCGAGAGAACACTGAAGCTTTCTTT
CDR3 protein: CASSSRQRRENTEAFF

clone size: .
J gene: TRBJ1-2
V gene: TRBV14
D gene: .
CDR3 DNA: TGTGCCAGCAGTCGAAACGGACAGAACTATGGCTACACCTTC
CDR3 protein: CASSRNGQNYGYTF

clone size: few
J gene: TRBJ1-1
V gene: TRBV6-5
D gene: .
CDR3 DNA: TGTGCCAGCAGTCGGGATTTGGGTAAAGCTTTCTTT
CDR3 protein: CASSRDLGKAFF

clone size: .
J gene: TRBJ2-2
V gene: TRBV4-1
D gene: TRBD1
CDR3 DNA: TGCGCCAGCAGCCTCGGACAGGGGGTTGGCACCGGGGAGCTGTTTTTT
CDR3 protein: CASSLGQGVGTGELFF

clone size: .
J gene: TRBJ1-2
V gene: TRBV10-3
D gene: .
CDR3 DNA: TGTGCCGCCGGAGCGAACTATGGCTACACCTTC
CDR3 protein: CAAGANYGYTF

clone size: .
J gene: TRBJ2-1
V gene: TRBV23-1
D gene: TRBD1
CDR3 DNA: TGCGCCAGCAGTCTCCCCGGGGACAGGGATCGGGATGAGCAGTTCTTC
CDR3 protein: CASSLPGDRDRDEQFF

clone size: once
J gene: TRBJ2-7
V gene: TRBV6-5
D gene: TRBD2
CDR3 DNA: TGTGCCAGCCGAATAGGGCGGGGGGGGATCTACGAGCAGTACTTC
CDR3 protein: CASRIGRGGIYEQYF

clone size: many
J gene: TRBJ1-1
V gene: TRBV9
D gene: .
CDR3 DNA: TGTGCCAGCAGCGGTCGGAACACTGAAGCTTTCTTT
CDR3 protein: CASSGRNTEAFF

clone size: .
J gene: TRBJ2-7
V gene: TRBV30
D gene: TRBD1
CDR3 DNA: TGTGCCTGGAGTCGACAGGGGGCACCCGGGACCTACGAGCAGTACTTC
CDR3 protein: CAWSRQGAPGTYEQYF

clone size: .
J gene: TRBJ2-1
V gene: TRBV7-9
D gene: TRBD2
CDR3 DNA: TGTGCCAGCAGCGGGGCACTAGCGGGGGGGACCTACAATGAGCAGTTCTTC
CDR3 protein: CASSGALAGGTYNEQFF

clone size: once
J gene: TRBJ2-3
V gene: TRBV24-1
D gene: TRBD2
CDR3 DNA: TGTGCCACCAGTGATTCTAAATTCGGACTAGCGGGTAACACAGATACGCAGTATTTT
CDR3 protein: CATSDSKFGLAGNTDTQYF

clone size: .
J gene: TRBJ2-1
V gene: TRBV10-3
D gene: TRBD2
CDR3 DNA: TGTGCCATCAGTGATGAGCGGGGGGGCAATGAGCAGTTCTTC
CDR3 protein: CAISDERGGNEQFF

clone size: few
J gene: TRBJ2-2
V gene: TRBV10-2
D gene: .
CDR3 DNA: TGCGCCAGCAACCCCGAAGAGGCGAACACCGGGGAGCTGTTTTTT
CDR3 protein: CASNPEEANTGELFF

clone size: .
J gene: TRBJ1-2
V gene: TRBV19
D gene: TRBD1
CDR3 DNA: TGTGCCAGTAGTCCCGACAGGGGAGGCTATGGCTACACCTTC
CDR3 protein: CASSPDRGGYGYTF

clone size: once
J gene: TRBJ2-2
V gene: TRBV5-1
D gene: TRBD2
CDR3 DNA: TGCGCCAGCAGCCTCGAACGCGGGGGGCTGTCCGGGGAGCTGTTTTTT
CDR3 protein: CASSLERGGLSGELFF

clone size: .
J gene: TRBJ1-6
V gene: TRBV7-8
D gene: TRBD1
CDR3 DNA: TGTGCCAGCAGTCTTAGGTCGACAGGGGCCCATTCACCCCTCCACTTT
CDR3 protein: CASSLRSTGAHSPLHF

clone size: many
J gene: TRBJ2-2
V gene: TRBV5-1
D gene: .
CDR3 DNA: TGCGCCAGCAGCTTGGGCCCTACTTCCGGCACCGGGGAGCTGTTTTTT
CDR3 protein: CASSLGPTSGTGELFF

clone size: .
J gene: TRBJ2-7
V gene: TRBV15
D gene: TRBD2
CDR3 DNA: TGTGCCACCAGTCAGGTTAGTGGGGGACTAATTTACGAGCAGTACTTC
CDR3 protein: CATSQVSGGLIYEQYF

clone size: .
J gene: TRBJ1-2
V gene: TRBV5-1
D gene: TRBD1
CDR3 DNA: TGCGCCAGCAGCGGGGGGACAGGGACGATAAACTATGGCTACACCTTC
CDR3 protein: CASSGGTGTINYGYTF

clone size: .
J gene: TRBJ1-6
V gene: TRBV5-1
D gene: .
CDR3 DNA: TGCGCCAGCAGCTTGGGCAGTAAGAATAATTCACCCCTCCACTTT
CDR3 protein: CASSLGSKNNSPLHF

clone size: .
J gene: TRBJ1-2
V gene: TRBV27
D gene: .
CDR3 DNA: TGTGCCAGCAGTCGAGTGTCCGGTTCCGGTAACTATGGCTACACCTTC
CDR3 protein: CASSRVSGSGNYGYTF

clone size: .
J gene: TRBJ2-5
V gene: TRBV24-1
D gene: TRBD2
CDR3 DNA: TGTGCCACCAGTGATCCGGTAGCGGGGGGCCAAGAGACCCAGTACTTC
CDR3 protein: CATSDPVAGGQETQYF

clone size: .
J gene: TRBJ2-5
V gene: TRBV2
D gene: TRBD2
CDR3 DNA: TGTGCCAGCAGTGAAAACCGGGGGGGATGGGTGAAGACCCAGTACTTC
CDR3 protein: CASSENRGGWVKTQYF

clone size: .
J gene: TRBJ2-1
V gene: TRBV14
D gene: TRBD1
CDR3 DNA: TGTGCCAGCAGCCTCCAGGGGGCGCAATACAATGAGCAGTTCTTC
CDR3 protein: CASSLQGAQYNEQFF

clone size: .
J gene: TRBJ2-4
V gene: TRBV19
D gene: TRBD2
CDR3 DNA: TGTGCCAGTAGTATACTAGCGGGAGTTATAGCCAAAAACATTCAGTACTTC
CDR3 protein: CASSILAGVIAKNIQYF

clone size: .
J gene: TRBJ2-1
V gene: TRBV10-3
D gene: TRBD2
CDR3 DNA: TGTGCCATCACCTCCCGCGGGGGCAATGAGCAGTTCTTC
CDR3 protein: CAITSRGGNEQFF

clone size: .
J gene: TRBJ2-4
V gene: TRBV30
D gene: .
CDR3 DNA: TGTGCCTGGAGTGTAAATCCGGGGGAATCCCCCAAAAACATTCAGTACTTC
CDR3 protein: CAWSVNPGESPKNIQYF

clone size: .
J gene: TRBJ1-4
V gene: TRBV2
D gene: .
CDR3 DNA: TGTGCCAGCAGGTCGGGGAATGAAAAACTGTTTTTT
CDR3 protein: CASRSGNEKLFF

clone size: .
J gene: TRBJ2-3
V gene: TRBV9
D gene: .
CDR3 DNA: TGTGCCAGCAGCGGGGCCGGCATGGGTCTGGCGCAGTATTTT
CDR3 protein: CASSGAGMGLAQYF

clone size: many
J gene: TRBJ1-3
V gene: TRBV5-4
D gene: TRBD1
CDR3 DNA: TGTGCCAGCAGCTTGGTAGGGGGCGGAAACACCATATATTTT
CDR3 protein: CASSLVGGGNTIYF

clone size: .
J gene: TRBJ2-1
V gene: TRBV10-3
D gene: .
CDR3 DNA: TGTGCCATCAGTGAGTCGGCGGACAATGAGCAGTTCTTC
CDR3 protein: CAISESADNEQFF

clone size: .
J gene: TRBJ2-5
V gene: TRBV5-4
D gene: .
CDR3 DNA: TGTGCCAGCAGCTTGGTAGAGCGGCAGACCCAGTACTTC
CDR3 protein: CASSLVERQTQYF

clone size: .
J gene: TRBJ2-1
V gene: TRBV19
D gene: .
CDR3 DNA: TGTGCCAGTAGTCCTAGCCACCAATACAATGAGCAGTTCTTC
CDR3 protein: CASSPSHQYNEQFF

clone size: .
J gene: TRBJ1-1
V gene: TRBV3-1/TRBV3-2
D gene: .
CDR3 DNA: TGTGCCAGCACTCCGGGACAATGGACTGAAGCTTTCTTT
CDR3 protein: CASTPGQWTEAFF

clone size: few
J gene: TRBJ2-3
V gene: TRBV6-2/TRBV6-3
D gene: .
CDR3 DNA: TGTGCCAGCAGTCCCGCTGGGTACAGGGTTGGCACAGATACGCAGTATTTT
CDR3 protein: CASSPAGYRVGTDTQYF

clone size: .
J gene: TRBJ2-3
V gene: TRBV4-3
D gene: TRBD1
CDR3 DNA: TGCGCCAGCAGCCAAGGGACAGGGTTGGATACGCAGTATTTT
CDR3 protein: CASSQGTGLDTQYF

clone size: few
J gene: TRBJ2-1
V gene: TRBV4-1
D gene: TRBD1
CDR3 DNA: TGCGCCAGCAGCCTTTCGGGACAGCCACCGTGGGAGCAGTTCTTC
CDR3 protein: CASSLSGQPPWEQFF

clone size: .
J gene: TRBJ2-1
V gene: TRBV29-1
D gene: .
CDR3 DNA: TGCAGCGTTGAAGTGGAAAGGGGGAATGAGCAGTTCTTC
CDR3 protein: CSVEVERGNEQFF

clone size: .
J gene: TRBJ2-7
V gene: TRBV4-3
D gene: TRBD2
CDR3 DNA: TGCGCCAGCAGCCCTCAAAGCGGGGGGTCGAACTACGAGCAGTACTTC
CDR3 protein: CASSPQSGGSNYEQYF

clone size: .
J gene: TRBJ2-7
V gene: TRBV29-1
D gene: .
CDR3 DNA: TGCAACCAGTCCAGGGGTCCCAACTACGAGCAGTACTTC
CDR3 protein: CNQSRGPNYEQYF

clone size: .
J gene: TRBJ1-1
V gene: TRBV30
D gene: .
CDR3 DNA: TGTGCCTGGAGTCGACAGAGTAACACTGAAGCTTTCTTT
CDR3 protein: CAWSRQSNTEAFF

clone size: .
J gene: TRBJ1-4
V gene: TRBV19
D gene: .
CDR3 DNA: TGTGCCAGTAGTATTTCTCATGAAAAACTGTTTTTT
CDR3 protein: CASSISHEKLFF

clone size: .
J gene: TRBJ2-1
V gene: TRBV25-1
D gene: TRBD2
CDR3 DNA: TGTGCCAGCAGTGGAGGGACTAGCGGGGGTGCGTGGCAGTTCTTC
CDR3 protein: CASSGGTSGGAWQFF

clone size: .
J gene: TRBJ1-2
V gene: TRBV3-1/TRBV3-2
D gene: .
CDR3 DNA: TGTGCCAGCAGCCAAGATACGGGGGGTCTGCTTAACTATGGCTACACCTTC
CDR3 protein: CASSQDTGGLLNYGYTF

clone size: few
J gene: TRBJ2-3
V gene: TRBV18
D gene: TRBD1
CDR3 DNA: TGTGCCAGCTCCCCGGGACAGTTACCAGATACGCAGTATTTT
CDR3 protein: CASSPGQLPDTQYF

clone size: .
J gene: TRBJ1-5
V gene: TRBV7-8
D gene: .
CDR3 DNA: TGTGCCAGCAGCCGGGGGCCCGATCAGCCCCAGCATTTT
CDR3 protein: CASSRGPDQPQHF

clone size: .
J gene: TRBJ1-5
V gene: TRBV6-5
D gene: .
CDR3 DNA: TGTGCCAGCTCAGGTCTTAGCAATCAGCCCCAGCATTTT
CDR3 protein: CASSGLSNQPQHF

clone size: .
J gene: TRBJ2-3
V gene: TRBV10-3
D gene: .
CDR3 DNA: TGTGCCATCAGTGATTCGGTAGATACGCAGTATTTT
CDR3 protein: CAISDSVDTQYF